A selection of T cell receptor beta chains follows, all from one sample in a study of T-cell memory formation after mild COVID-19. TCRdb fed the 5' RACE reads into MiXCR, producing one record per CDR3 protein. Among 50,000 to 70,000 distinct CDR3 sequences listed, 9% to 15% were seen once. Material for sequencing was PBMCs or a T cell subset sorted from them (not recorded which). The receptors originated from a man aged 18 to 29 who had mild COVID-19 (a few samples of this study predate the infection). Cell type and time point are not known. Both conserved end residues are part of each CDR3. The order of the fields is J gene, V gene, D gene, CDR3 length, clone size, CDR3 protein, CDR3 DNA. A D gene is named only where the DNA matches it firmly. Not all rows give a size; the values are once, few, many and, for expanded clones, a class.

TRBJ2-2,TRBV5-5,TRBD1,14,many,CASRRTGSPGELFF,TGTGCCAGCAGAAGGACAGGTTCCCCCGGGGAGCTGTTTTTT
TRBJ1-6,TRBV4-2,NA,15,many,CASSQDPGPEEPLHF,TGTGCCAGCAGCCAAGATCCCGGTCCGGAGGAGCCCCTCCACTTT
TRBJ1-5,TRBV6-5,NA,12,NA,CASSNGRGRRHF,TGTGCCAGCAGTAACGGCCGGGGACGGCGGCATTTT
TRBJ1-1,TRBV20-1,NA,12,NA,CSAMTGVGEAFF,TGCAGTGCTATGACAGGTGTCGGTGAAGCTTTCTTT
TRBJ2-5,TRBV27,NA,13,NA,CASSPPARETQYF,TGTGCCAGCAGCCCCCCCGCGCGTGAGACCCAGTACTTC
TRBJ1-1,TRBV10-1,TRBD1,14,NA,CASSEQGAPTEAFF,TGCGCCAGCAGCGAACAGGGGGCGCCCACTGAAGCTTTCTTT
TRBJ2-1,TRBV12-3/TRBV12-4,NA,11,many,CASRRQTQQFF,TGTGCCAGCAGACGACAGACCCAGCAGTTCTTC
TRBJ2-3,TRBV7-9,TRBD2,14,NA,CASSLTTSVDTQYF,TGTGCCAGCAGCTTAACGACTAGCGTGGATACGCAGTATTTT
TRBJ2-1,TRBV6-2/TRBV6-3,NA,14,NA,CASREQSSYNEQFF,TGTGCCAGCCGGGAACAGAGCTCCTACAATGAGCAGTTCTTC
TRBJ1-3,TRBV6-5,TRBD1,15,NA,CASSVRGQQGNTIYF,TGTGCCAGCAGCGTAAGGGGGCAGCAGGGCAACACCATATATTTT
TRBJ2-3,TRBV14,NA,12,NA,CASSQGGGRQYF,TGTGCCAGCAGCCAAGGTGGGGGAAGGCAGTATTTT
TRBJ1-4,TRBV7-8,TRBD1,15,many,CASSPIHGQGLKLFF,TGTGCCAGCAGCCCAATACACGGACAGGGCCTAAAACTGTTTTTT
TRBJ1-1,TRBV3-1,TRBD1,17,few,CASSAGTGGPSRTEAFF,TGTGCCAGCAGCGCCGGGACAGGGGGACCGAGCCGGACTGAAGCTTTCTTT
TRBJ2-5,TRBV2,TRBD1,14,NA,CASRWMTGKETQYF,TGTGCCAGCAGATGGATGACAGGGAAAGAGACCCAGTACTTC
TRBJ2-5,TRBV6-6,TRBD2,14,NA,CASSYDGGEETQYF,TGTGCCAGCAGTTACGATGGGGGGGAAGAGACCCAGTACTTC
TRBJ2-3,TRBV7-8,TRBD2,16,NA,CASSHRRDYVTDTQYF,TGTGCCAGCAGCCACCGCAGGGACTATGTCACAGATACGCAGTATTTT
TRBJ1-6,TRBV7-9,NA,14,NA,CASSFEGSGSPLHF,TGTGCCAGCAGCTTTGAGGGATCGGGATCACCCCTCCACTTT
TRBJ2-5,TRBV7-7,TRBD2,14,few,CASSSGLVGETQYF,TGTGCTAGCAGCTCGGGACTAGTAGGAGAGACCCAGTACTTC
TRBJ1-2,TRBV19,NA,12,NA,CASSISRGGYTF,TGTGCCAGTAGTATATCCCGGGGTGGCTACACCTTC
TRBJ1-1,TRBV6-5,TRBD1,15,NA,CASSYTGGMNTEAFF,TGTGCCAGCAGTTATACAGGGGGCATGAACACTGAAGCTTTCTTT